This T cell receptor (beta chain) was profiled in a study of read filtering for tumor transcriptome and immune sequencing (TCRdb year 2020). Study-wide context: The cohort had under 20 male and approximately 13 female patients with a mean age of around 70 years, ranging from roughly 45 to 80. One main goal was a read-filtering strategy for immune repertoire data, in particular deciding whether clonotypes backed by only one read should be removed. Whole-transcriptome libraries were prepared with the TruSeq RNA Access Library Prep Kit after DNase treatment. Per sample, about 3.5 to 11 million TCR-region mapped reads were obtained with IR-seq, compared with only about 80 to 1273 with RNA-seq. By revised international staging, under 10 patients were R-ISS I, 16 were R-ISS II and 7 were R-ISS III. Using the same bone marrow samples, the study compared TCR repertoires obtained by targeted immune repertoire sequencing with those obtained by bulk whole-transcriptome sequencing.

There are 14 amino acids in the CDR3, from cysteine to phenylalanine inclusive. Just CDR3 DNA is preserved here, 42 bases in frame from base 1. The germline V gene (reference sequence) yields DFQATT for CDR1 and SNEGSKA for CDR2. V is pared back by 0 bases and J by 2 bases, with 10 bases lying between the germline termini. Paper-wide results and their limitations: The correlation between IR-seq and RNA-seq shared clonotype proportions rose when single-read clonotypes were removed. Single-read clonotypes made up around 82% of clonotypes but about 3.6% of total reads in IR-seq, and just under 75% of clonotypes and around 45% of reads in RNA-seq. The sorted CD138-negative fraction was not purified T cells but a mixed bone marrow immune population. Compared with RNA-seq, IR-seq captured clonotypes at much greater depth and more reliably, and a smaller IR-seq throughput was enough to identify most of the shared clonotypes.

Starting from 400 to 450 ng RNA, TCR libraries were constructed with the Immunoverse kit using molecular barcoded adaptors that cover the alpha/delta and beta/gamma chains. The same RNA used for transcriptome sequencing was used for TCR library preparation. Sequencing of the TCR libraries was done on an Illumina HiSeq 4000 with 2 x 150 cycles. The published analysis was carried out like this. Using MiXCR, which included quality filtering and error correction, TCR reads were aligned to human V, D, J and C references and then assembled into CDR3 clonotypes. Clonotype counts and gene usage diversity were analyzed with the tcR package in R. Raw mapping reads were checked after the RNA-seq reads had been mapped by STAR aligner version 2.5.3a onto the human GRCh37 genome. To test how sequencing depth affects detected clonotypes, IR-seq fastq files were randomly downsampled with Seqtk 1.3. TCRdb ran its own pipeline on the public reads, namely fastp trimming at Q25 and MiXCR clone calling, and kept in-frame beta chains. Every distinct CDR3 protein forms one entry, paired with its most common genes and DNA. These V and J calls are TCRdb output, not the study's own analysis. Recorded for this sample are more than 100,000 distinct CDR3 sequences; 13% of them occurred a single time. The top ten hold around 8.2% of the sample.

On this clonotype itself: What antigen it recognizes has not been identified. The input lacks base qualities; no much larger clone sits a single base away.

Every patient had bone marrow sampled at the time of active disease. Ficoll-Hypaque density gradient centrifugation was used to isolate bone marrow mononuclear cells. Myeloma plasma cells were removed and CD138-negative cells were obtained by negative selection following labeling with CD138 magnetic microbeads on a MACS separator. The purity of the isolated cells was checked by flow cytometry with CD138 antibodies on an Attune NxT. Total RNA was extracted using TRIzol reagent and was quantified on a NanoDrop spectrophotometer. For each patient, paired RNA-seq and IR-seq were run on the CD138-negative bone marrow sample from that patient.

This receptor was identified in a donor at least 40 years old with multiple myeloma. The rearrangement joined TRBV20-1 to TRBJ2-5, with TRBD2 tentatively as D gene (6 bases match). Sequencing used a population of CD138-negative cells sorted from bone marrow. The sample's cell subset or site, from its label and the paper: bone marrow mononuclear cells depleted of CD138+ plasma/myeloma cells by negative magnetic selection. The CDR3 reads CSARDGRRQETQYF. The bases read TGCAGTGCTAGAGATGGGAGGAGGCAAGAGACCCAGTACTTC.